The 31 T cell receptor beta chains given below trace back to one sample, sequenced in a study of early T cells in non-severe SARS-CoV-2 infection. TCRdb recomputed calls from the 5' RACE reads with MiXCR, one row per CDR3 protein. The data show about 35,000 distinct CDR3 sequences, less than 7% seen once. Sequenced here: whole blood, sampled at baseline. The source is an adult who was a healthcare worker with PCR-confirmed SARS-CoV-2 infection or an uninfected control (not recorded which).

At least ten counts were recorded for this clonotype. V gene TRBV29-1 combines with J gene TRBJ2-5, with D perhaps assigned TRBD1 or TRBD2 (6 bases each). There are 14 residues in the CDR3. V was clipped by 0 bases and J by 4 bases, with 12 bases between them. Looked up from germline, CDR1 is SQVTM and CDR2 is ANQGSEA. CDR3 sequence: CSVEDGRGGETQYF. The CDR3 DNA is TGCAGCGTTGAAGACGGCAGGGGAGGAGAGACCCAGTACTTC.

There are many counts of this clonotype. The chain is built from TRBV20-1 and TRBJ2-5; a weak D match, TRBD2 (5 bases). CDR1 DFQATT and CDR2 SNEGSKA come from the germline V gene (reference sequence). V lost 0 bases to trimming and J lost 2 bases, with 10 bases between them. CDR3 size: 14 residues. CDR3 sequence: CSARDYERQETQYF. The DNA of the CDR3 is TGCAGTGCTAGAGATTACGAGCGGCAAGAGACCCAGTACTTC.

This clonotype was detected ten times or more. The V call is TRBV11-2, the J call TRBJ2-5; tentative D call: TRBD2 (6 bases). Germline V CDR1 and CDR2: SGHAT, FQNNGV. There are 17 residues in the CDR3. Trimming removed 5 bases from V and 5 bases from J, with 24 bases in between. In nucleotides, the CDR3 is TGTGCCAGCAGCCAGGTCCCGGGAGAGGGGACTGGGGAGACCCAGTACTTC. This encodes CASSQVPGEGTGETQYF.

This clonotype has at least ten counts. The chain has TRBV11-1 and TRBJ2-1; the D call may be TRBD1 or TRBD2 (5 bases each). Trimming shortened V by 5 bases and J by 1 base, and 18 bases separated the two germline ends. This CDR3 region has 17 residues. In germline, CDR1 is SGHAT, CDR2 FQDESV (reference sequence). The CDR3 sequence is CASSGTRDRASYNEQFF. CDR3 nucleotides: TGTGCCAGCAGCGGAACCAGGGACCGTGCGTCCTACAATGAGCAGTTCTTC. Supplemented by reference TRBV11-1 and TRBJ2-1, the full variable domain reads EAEVAQSPRYKITEKSQAVAFWCDPISGHATLYWYRQILGQGPELLVQFQDESVVDDSQLPKDRFSAERLKGVDSTLKIQPAELGDSAMYLCASSGTRDRASYNEQFFGPGTRLTVL.

This clonotype was counted at least ten times. J is TRBJ1-5 and V is TRBV4-1; D is uncertain. Germline CDR1 is MGHRA and CDR2 is YSYEKL. CDR3 length: 14 residues. The V end was cut by 4 bases, the J end by 3 bases, with 10 bases between. Written as DNA, the CDR3 is TGCGCCAGCAGCCCCGGGCAGATCAATCAGCCCCAGCATTTT. It yields the protein CASSPGQINQPQHF.

This clonotype was counted ten times or more. The J gene is TRBJ2-7, the V gene TRBV14, with 10 bases fitting TRBD1. The CDR3 is made up of 15 amino acids. J was trimmed by 3 bases and V by 5 bases; bases with no gene match: 7. CDR1 and CDR2 from the germline V gene are SGHDN and FVKESK. The CDR3 nucleotides are TGTGCCAGCAGCTCACCCGGGACAGGGGACTACGAGCAGTACTTC. It encodes CASSSPGTGDYEQYF.

This clonotype was observed at least ten times. V usage is TRBV9 and J usage is TRBJ2-7; no reliable D call. This CDR3 is 15 amino acids long. Germline CDR1 SGDLS, CDR2 YYNGEE. V was trimmed by 0 bases and J by 3 bases, leaving 13 bases between them. CDR3 in amino acids: CASSVEPSTNYEQYF. As DNA, the CDR3 is TGTGCCAGCAGCGTAGAGCCATCTACGAACTACGAGCAGTACTTC. Full variable domain (remainder filled in from reference TRBV9 and TRBJ2-7): DSGVTQTPKHLITATGQRVTLRCSPRSGDLSVYWYQQSLDQGLQFLIQYYNGEERAKGNILERFSAQQFPDLHSELNLSSLELGDSALYFCASSVEPSTNYEQYFGPGTRLTVT.

The V gene is TRBV7-9, the J gene TRBJ2-6; D not certain. There are 17 residues in the CDR3. Trimming stripped 11 bases from V and 2 bases from J, with 22 bases between. The germline gives CDR1 SEHNR, CDR2 FQNEAQ (reference sequence). CDR3 protein: CAWQPRASRAGANVLTF. DNA of the CDR3: TGTGCCTGGCAGCCCCGGGCATCTCGGGCTGGGGCCAACGTCCTGACTTTC.

This clonotype showed up just a few times. The chain links TRBV5-1 to TRBJ2-6, with D hard to call. Trimming left V 4 bases short and J 1 base short, with 3 bases between. Germline lookup yields CDR1 SGHRS and CDR2 YFSETQ. This CDR3 region has 13 residues. CDR3 nucleotides: TGCGCCAGCAGCCGGTCTGGGGCCAACGTCCTGACTTTC. It is translated as CASSRSGANVLTF.

In this sample, this clonotype turned up many times. The J gene is TRBJ1-6, the V gene TRBV23-1; D is unresolved. TRBV23-1 is an ORF; its function is uncertain. Trimming cost V 4 bases and J 5 bases, with 15 bases left between them. This CDR3 contains 16 residues. For the CDR3, the DNA is TGCGCCAGCAGTCCCCCAGCCGGACTTAATAATTCACCCCTCCACTTT. Its translation: CASSPPAGLNNSPLHF.

The table lists this clonotype with many counts. The chain combines TRBV27 with TRBJ2-1; D unresolved. Trimming took off 2 bases at V and 3 bases at J, with 14 bases between the two ends. This CDR3 is 16 amino acids long. CDR1 and CDR2 (germline): MNHEY, SMNVEV (reference sequence). CDR3: CASSLTPPGLYNEQFF. CDR3 in DNA: TGTGCCAGCAGTTTAACCCCGCCCGGCCTCTACAATGAGCAGTTCTTC.

This clonotype appeared many times. This chain connects TRBV6-5 to TRBJ1-1, with 7 bases matching TRBD1. This CDR3 comprises 13 residues. Germline lookup yields CDR1 MNHEY and CDR2 SVGAGI. With 6 bases clipped from V and 1 base from J, the junction kept 2 bases outside the gene matches. The DNA for the CDR3 is TGTGCCAGCAGAAGGGACAGGAACACTGAAGCTTTCTTT. As protein: CASRRDRNTEAFF.

This clonotype was seen ten or more times. The V gene is TRBV6-1, the J gene TRBJ2-7, with 9 positions matching TRBD2. The CDR3 spans 15 residues. Germline V gene sequence: CDR1 MNHNS, CDR2 SASEGT. Trimming cost V 5 bases and J 6 bases; bases outside gene matches: 11. As DNA, the CDR3 is TGTGCCAGCAGTCCCCTCGGACTAGCGCGAGGCGAGCAGTACTTC. Its protein product is CASSPLGLARGEQYF.

This clonotype occurred many times. This chain links TRBV5-1 with TRBJ1-1, with D possibly TRBD1 on 5 matching bases. The V end was cut by 5 bases, the J end by 3 bases, with 17 bases between. This CDR3 is built from 15 residues. Germline lookup yields CDR1 SGHRS and CDR2 YFSETQ. DNA for the CDR3: TGCGCCAGCAGTCCCGGGACCGCGGGTTACACTGAAGCTTTCTTT. It encodes CASSPGTAGYTEAFF. Together with reference TRBV5-1 and TRBJ1-1, the CDR3 gives the full variable domain: KAGVTQTPRYLIKTRGQQVTLSCSPISGHRSVSWYQQTPGQGLQFLFEYFSETQRNKGNFPGRFSGRQFSNSRSEMNVSTLELGDSALYLCASSPGTAGYTEAFFGQGTRLTVV.

This clonotype was recorded many times. The chain is built from TRBV6-4 and TRBJ1-6; D remains unclear. Deletions cut 4 bases from V and 3 bases from J, with 10 bases between. This CDR3 has 15 residues. Germline CDR1 is MRHNA and CDR2 is SNTAGT. The CDR3 is CASSAVSGYNSPLHF. The CDR3, as DNA: TGTGCCAGCAGTGCAGTATCAGGCTATAATTCACCCCTCCACTTT.

This clonotype was recorded many times. The chain employs TRBV29-1 and TRBJ2-4, with D perhaps matching TRBD1 (7 bases). The CDR3 has 12 residues. V dropped 4 bases and J dropped 9 bases, with 13 bases sitting between them. CDR1 is SQVTM, CDR2 ANQGSEA, per germline. The CDR3 coding sequence is TGCAGCGTTGGTCCAGGGGGAGGCATTCAGTACTTC. Its protein is CSVGPGGGIQYF.

Many counts were recorded for this clonotype. The rearrangement joins TRBV12-3 or TRBV12-4 to TRBJ2-7; no clear D gene. The CDR3 is made up of 12 amino acids. Trimming took off 5 bases at V and 5 bases at J, with 10 bases between the two ends. CDR3 in amino acids: CASSPLADEQYF. As DNA, the CDR3 is TGTGCCAGCAGTCCCCTGGCCGACGAGCAGTACTTC.

This clonotype was seen repeatedly, ten times or more. The chain uses TRBV12-3 or TRBV12-4 and TRBJ2-3; D is possibly TRBD1 (5 bases). The CDR3 is 12 amino acids. V lost 6 bases to trimming and J lost 10 bases, with 14 bases between them. The CDR3 region is CASSPGARAQYF. The CDR3 DNA is TGTGCCAGCAGCCCTGGGGCCCGTGCGCAGTATTTT.

This clonotype was counted a few times. This sequence joins TRBV3-1 and TRBJ2-3; D is undetermined. The CDR3 consists of 11 residues. Germline-derived CDR1 and CDR2 are LGHDT and YNNKEL (reference sequence). V dropped 5 bases and J dropped 5 bases, with 5 bases sitting between them. The CDR3 loop reads CASSSGDTQYF. The CDR3 region has the DNA TGTGCCAGCAGCTCAGGAGATACGCAGTATTTT.

This clonotype was observed at least ten times. The J gene is TRBJ2-2, the V gene TRBV20-1; D unresolved. The CDR3 consists of 15 residues. Between the trimmed V and J ends, which lost 2 bases and 6 bases, there was a span of 16 bases. CDR1 is DFQATT, CDR2 SNEGSKA, per germline (reference sequence). This CDR3 reads CSARPPGSLAGELFF. CDR3 bases: TGCAGTGCTAGACCCCCGGGCAGTTTGGCCGGGGAGCTGTTTTTT.

This clonotype is labeled medium-sized (0.01 to 0.1%). The V and J genes are TRBV18 and TRBJ1-2; possibly TRBD1 for D (6 bases). Per germline, CDR1 KGHSH and CDR2 LQKENI. The CDR3 contains 15 residues. The V and J ends lost 4 bases and 4 bases respectively, with 16 bases between them. CDR3 sequence (DNA): TGTGCCAGCTCACACGACGGGACACCAGTCTATGGCTACACCTTC. Translation gives CASSHDGTPVYGYTF.

This clonotype was seen at least ten times. No DNA is shown, since the ends of the CDR3 on it are uncertain; the CDR3 is the one TCRdb lists. The chain employs TRBV7-8 and TRBJ2-7. The CDR3 has 13 amino acids, counting both end residues. CDR1 is SGHVS and CDR2 is FQNEAQ in the germline V gene. CDR3 sequence reads: CASSLVAWGSKEF.

This clonotype was recorded many times. V usage is TRBV20-1 and J usage is TRBJ1-5; D is unresolved. With 7 bases removed from V and 7 bases from J, the gap between germline ends came to 14 bases. The CDR3 has 12 residues. CDR1 and CDR2 from the germline V gene are DFQATT and SNEGSKA (reference sequence). The CDR3 protein is CSDRHCGQPQHF. CDR3 DNA: TGCAGTGACCGACATTGCGGGCAGCCCCAGCATTTT.

This clonotype was observed many times. The chain carries TRBV5-1 and TRBJ2-5; possible D gene TRBD2, 6 bases. Germline assignment: CDR1 SGHRS and CDR2 YFSETQ. Trimming shortened V by 4 bases and J by 4 bases, and 14 bases separated the two germline ends. The CDR3 totals 14 residues. The CDR3 DNA reads as TGCGCCAGCAGCATGTCTTGGAGGGCAGAGACCCAGTACTTC. Translated, it gives CASSMSWRAETQYF.

Many counts were recorded for this clonotype. The genes are TRBV19 and TRBJ2-2; D is possibly TRBD1 or TRBD2 (5 bases each). V dropped 5 bases and J dropped 0 bases, with 22 bases sitting between them. This CDR3 spans 19 amino acids. Germline values: CDR1 LNHDA, CDR2 SQIVND (reference sequence). The CDR3 DNA follows: TGTGCCAGTAGTCCCCGGGACCTCACGGTTCTTGCGAACACCGGGGAGCTGTTTTTT. Its translation: CASSPRDLTVLANTGELFF. The full variable domain, in which reference TRBV19 and TRBJ2-2 provide the parts outside the CDR3, is DGGITQSPKYLFRKEGQNVTLSCEQNLNHDAMYWYRQDPGQGLRLIYYSQIVNDFQKGDIAEGYSVSREKKESFPLTVTSAQKNPTAFYLCASSPRDLTVLANTGELFFGEGSRLTVL.

This clonotype was counted ten times or more. This chain joins TRBV27 and TRBJ2-5; no clear D. With 3 bases removed from V and 5 bases from J, the gap between germline ends came to 16 bases. This CDR3 is 15 amino acids long. Looked up from germline, CDR1 is MNHEY and CDR2 is SMNVEV (reference sequence). CDR3 nucleotide sequence: TGTGCCAGCAGTTTGAATTATCCGGTTAGGGAGACCCAGTACTTC. Amino acid sequence: CASSLNYPVRETQYF.

In its sample, this clonotype was seen many times. The gene calls are TRBV21-1 and TRBJ1-1; no DNA check was done on the table's D call, TRBD1. TRBV21-1 is an annotated pseudogene. The CDR3 sequence is 14 residues long. The CDR3 sequence: CASSFRDKNTEAFF. The CDR3 DNA is TGTGCCAGCAGCTTCCGGGACAAGAACACTGAAGCTTTCTTT.

This clonotype was seen a few times. The genes are TRBV6-2 or TRBV6-3 and TRBJ1-1, with D unclear. Trimming pared 3 bases from V and 6 bases from J, leaving 14 bases between. CDR3 length: 14 residues. Germline V gene sequence: CDR1 MNHEY, CDR2 SVGEGT. CDR3 in amino acids: CASSYLGSRPEAFF. Written as DNA, the CDR3 is TGTGCCAGCAGTTATCTGGGTTCTCGTCCTGAAGCTTTCTTT.

This clonotype occurred many times. This chain uses TRBV14 with TRBJ2-5; D is possibly TRBD2 (5 bases). CDR3 length: 14 residues. V was pared by 0 bases and J by 3 bases, with 8 bases between. Looked up from germline, CDR1 is SGHDN and CDR2 is FVKESK. CDR3 sequence: CASSQDWTEETQYF. CDR3 sequence (DNA): TGTGCCAGCAGCCAAGATTGGACTGAAGAGACCCAGTACTTC.

The chain couples TRBV11-2 to TRBJ2-7; a possible D gene is TRBD1 (6 bases). V lost 5 bases to trimming and J lost 4 bases, with 21 bases between them. Looked up from germline, CDR1 is SGHAT and CDR2 is FQNNGV. The CDR3 spans 16 residues. This chain's CDR3 is CASSAAPDRLLYEQYF. The CDR3 DNA sequence: TGTGCCAGCAGCGCTGCCCCGGACAGACTTTTATACGAGCAGTACTTC.

The table lists this clonotype with many counts. The chain employs TRBV27 and TRBJ2-1; tentatively, D is TRBD1 or TRBD2 (6 bases each). From germline, CDR1 is MNHEY and CDR2 SMNVEV (reference sequence). The CDR3 is 12 residues long. The V end lost 4 bases, the J end lost 12 bases, and 13 bases lay between the germline ends. CDR3 DNA sequence: TGTGCCAGCAGTTCAGGGGCCGGGGGGCAGTTCTTC. Translation gives CASSSGAGGQFF.